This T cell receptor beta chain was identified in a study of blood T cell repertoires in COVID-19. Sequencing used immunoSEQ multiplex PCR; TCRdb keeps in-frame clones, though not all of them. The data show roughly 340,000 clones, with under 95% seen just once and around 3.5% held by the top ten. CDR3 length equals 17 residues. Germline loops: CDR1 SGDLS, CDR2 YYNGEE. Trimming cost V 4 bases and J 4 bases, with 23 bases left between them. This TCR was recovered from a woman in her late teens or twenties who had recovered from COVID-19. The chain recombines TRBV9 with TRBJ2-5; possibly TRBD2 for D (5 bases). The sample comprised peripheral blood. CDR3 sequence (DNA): TGTGCCAGCAGCCCGCCCGACCTAGCCGTCGAAGTAGAGACCCAGTACTTC. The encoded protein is CASSPPDLAVEVETQYF.